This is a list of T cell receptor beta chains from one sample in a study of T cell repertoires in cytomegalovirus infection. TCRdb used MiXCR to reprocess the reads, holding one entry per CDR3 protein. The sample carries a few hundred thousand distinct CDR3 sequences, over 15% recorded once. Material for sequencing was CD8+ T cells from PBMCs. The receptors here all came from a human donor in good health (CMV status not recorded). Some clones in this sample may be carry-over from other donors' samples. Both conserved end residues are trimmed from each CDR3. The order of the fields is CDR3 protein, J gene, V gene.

ASRQSGTGDQPQH | TRBJ1-5 | TRBV6-5
ASTSSYEQY | TRBJ2-7 | TRBV28
SVDGGNEQY | TRBJ2-7 | TRBV29-1
SVEDRGNEQF | TRBJ2-1 | TRBV29-1
ASSSRSGGNTVEQF | TRBJ2-1 | TRBV28
ASSLRGGADTQY | TRBJ2-3 | TRBV5-6
ASSMGQSTLNTEAF | TRBJ1-1 | TRBV27
ASSLLTSGGSDTQY | TRBJ2-3 | TRBV27
ASSSKWTGQDEQY | TRBJ2-7 | TRBV7-8
ASSTRQGSGEQY | TRBJ2-7 | TRBV11-2
SAEWGSTDTQY | TRBJ2-3 | TRBV20-1
ASSGPGTAPGETQY | TRBJ2-5 | TRBV2
ASSDRRGPGEAF | TRBJ1-1 | TRBV7-9
ASSGRGQGFYEQY | TRBJ2-7 | TRBV5-6
ATSRDREVSGANVLT | TRBJ2-6 | TRBV15
ASSYSSGTLSSYEQY | TRBJ2-7 | TRBV6-5
GSSNPGTGSEQY | TRBJ2-7 | TRBV2
ASSLIREGTQY | TRBJ2-5 | TRBV5-6
ASSLWTSGYT | TRBJ1-2 | TRBV5-6
ASRHRGETEAF | TRBJ1-1 | TRBV6-1
ASSLAQPRSGANVLT | TRBJ2-6 | TRBV7-9
ASRHRYGNQPQH | TRBJ1-5 | TRBV6-5
ASSVVGGGPRDTQY | TRBJ2-3 | TRBV9
ASSFYANEAF | TRBJ1-1 | TRBV12-3/TRBV12-4
ASSTGGPTETQY | TRBJ2-5 | TRBV12-3/TRBV12-4
ASSPPGGPSYNEQF | TRBJ2-1 | TRBV18
ASSLFLSDGRQPQH | TRBJ1-5 | TRBV4-1
ASSQGGGPSTDTQY | TRBJ2-3 | TRBV4-1
ASSYSWTDTQY | TRBJ2-3 | TRBV6-1
ASSLDWTVREAF | TRBJ1-1 | TRBV7-8
ASSLGQGNSPLH | TRBJ1-6 | TRBV5-5
ASRPIRDKNRINTGELF | TRBJ2-2 | TRBV28
ASSEGQDSNQPQH | TRBJ1-5 | TRBV6-1
ASSGDRVNQPQH | TRBJ1-5 | TRBV7-8
ASSLTYGGTDEFRNEQF | TRBJ2-1 | TRBV7-2
ASRDGAGEKLF | TRBJ1-4 | TRBV27
ASSSPLLVRSQETQY | TRBJ2-5 | TRBV11-2
ASSLYPEAF | TRBJ1-1 | TRBV7-9
SATVPRGGNQPQH | TRBJ1-5 | TRBV20-1
ASSPTGLGETQY | TRBJ2-5 | TRBV6-1
ASSYDGWQPQH | TRBJ1-5 | TRBV6-2/TRBV6-3
ASSFGPDDRNQPQH | TRBJ1-5 | TRBV5-1
ASSYGTGGEKLF | TRBJ1-4 | TRBV6-5
ASSYGLQTGGRQETQY | TRBJ2-5 | TRBV6-5
ASSPLGQPQH | TRBJ1-5 | TRBV28